This TCR beta chain was identified during a study of blood T cells in healthy people across ages. Findings and caveats of the study: Older age went with lower TCR beta diversity per million T cells, in a roughly linear way. A conclusive naive versus antigen-experienced comparison was prevented by the unsorted PBMCs.

The authors drew around 9.3 milliliters of peripheral blood from each donor. The CDR3 spans 14 residues. V was clipped by 10 bases and J by 0 bases, with 12 bases between them. Germline V gene lookup returns CDR1 ENHRY and CDR2 SYGVKD. This clonotype was seen a few times. Its target is not known. Alongside a J-beta primer mix, a sample-barcoded 5' primer served in a second PCR lasting roughly 6 to 11 cycles. A 12-random-nucleotide template-switch adaptor tagged each cDNA molecule. TCRdb ran MiXCR on the 5' RACE reads and lists one entry per CDR3 protein. The repertoire holds about 800,000 distinct CDR3 sequences, with about 46% as singletons.

Sample: blood. The chain has TRBV10-3 and TRBJ2-2; D call uncertain. This clonotype was sampled from an older man in good health. The CDR3 DNA sequence: TGTGCCACCAGACTTGACCCGAACACCGGGGAGCTGTTTTTT. It yields the protein CATRLDPNTGELFF.